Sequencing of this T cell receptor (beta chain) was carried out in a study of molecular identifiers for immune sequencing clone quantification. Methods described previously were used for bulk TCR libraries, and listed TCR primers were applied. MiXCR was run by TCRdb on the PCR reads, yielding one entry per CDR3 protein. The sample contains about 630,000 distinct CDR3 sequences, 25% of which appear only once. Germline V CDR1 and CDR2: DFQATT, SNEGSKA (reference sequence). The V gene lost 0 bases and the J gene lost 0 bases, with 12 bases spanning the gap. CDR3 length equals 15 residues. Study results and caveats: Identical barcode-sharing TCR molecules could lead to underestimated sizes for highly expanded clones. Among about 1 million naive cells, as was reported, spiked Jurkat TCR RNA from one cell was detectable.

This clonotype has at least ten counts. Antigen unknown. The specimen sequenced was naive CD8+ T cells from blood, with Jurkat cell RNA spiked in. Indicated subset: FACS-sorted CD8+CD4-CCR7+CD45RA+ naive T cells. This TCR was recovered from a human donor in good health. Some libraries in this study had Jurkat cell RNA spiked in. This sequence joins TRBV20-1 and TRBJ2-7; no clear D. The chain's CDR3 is CSARDSRLNSYEQYF. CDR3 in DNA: TGCAGTGCTAGAGATTCACGGCTTAACTCCTACGAGCAGTACTTC.